These 24 T cell receptor beta chains came from one sample sequenced in a study of blood T cell repertoires in COVID-19. Sequencing was performed with immunoSEQ multiplex PCR; in TCRdb, only in-frame clones are kept and a portion is missing. The repertoire includes roughly 250,000 clones, 85% to 90% of them detected once, and approximately 4% sits in the top ten. The sequenced sample consisted of peripheral blood. The receptors here all came from a woman aged 40 to 49 with acute or convalescent COVID-19.

This rearrangement joins TRBV5-8 to TRBJ2-1, with 9 bases that match TRBD2. The CDR3 runs 12 residues. V dropped 4 bases and J dropped 10; count of bases not matched to a gene: 3. Germline-derived CDR1 and CDR2 are SGHTS and YDEGEE. The CDR3 nucleotides read TGTGCCAGCAGCAAGGGACTAGCCGAGCAGTTCTTC. As protein: CASSKGLAEQFF.

Concerning this clone: The junction does not match germline at one end; this may be a read error. The chain carries TRBV27 and TRBJ2-3; 9 nucleotides match TRBD1. The CDR3 runs to 14 residues. In germline, CDR1 is MNHEY, CDR2 SMNVEV (reference sequence). CDR3 coding DNA: TGTGCCAGCAGTGAAGACAGGGGGACAGGTACGCAGTATTTT. It specifies CASSEDRGTGTQYF.

The chain is built from TRBV5-1 and TRBJ1-2; the match to TRBD1 covers 7 bases. Germline-derived CDR1 and CDR2 are SGHRS and YFSETQ. The CDR3 totals 16 residues. The CDR3 loop reads CGSRGPGGQGNHGYTF. The CDR3, as DNA: TGCGGTTCACGGGGCCCAGGGGGTCAGGGAAACCATGGCTACACCTTC.

The chain recombines TRBV27 with TRBJ2-3; D possibly corresponds to TRBD2 (6 bases). The germline V and J ends were trimmed by 3 bases and 1 base, with 14 bases remaining between them. This CDR3 contains 16 residues. Looked up from germline, CDR1 is MNHEY and CDR2 is SMNVEV (reference sequence). Here the CDR3 reads CASSFRPGSRTDTQYF. CDR3 DNA sequence: TGTGCCAGCAGTTTTCGGCCCGGGAGCCGCACAGATACGCAGTATTTT.

J is TRBJ1-6 and V is TRBV2; D might be TRBD1 (6 bases). From germline, CDR1 is SNHLY and CDR2 FYNNEI. The V gene lost 6 bases and the J gene lost 0 bases, with 9 bases spanning the gap. CDR3 length: 15 amino acids. CDR3 nucleotide sequence: TGTGCCAGCAGCAGGGGCGCCTCCTATAATTCACCCCTCCACTTT. Translation: CASSRGASYNSPLHF.

V usage is TRBV5-6 and J usage is TRBJ1-4; 8 bases are a match to TRBD1. Germline CDR1 reads SGHDT; CDR2 reads YYEEEE. V gave up 2 bases and J gave up 7 bases; unmatched junction bases: 10. The CDR3 is 16 amino acids. Here the CDR3 reads CASSFSKQGGGEKLFF. The CDR3 DNA sequence: TGTGCCAGCAGCTTCTCAAAACAGGGGGGCGGTGAAAAACTGTTTTTT.

A single count supports this clone. The genes are TRBV4-1 and TRBJ1-4, with TRBD1 identical over 8 bases. This CDR3 comprises 17 residues. V was pared by 0 bases and J by 10 bases, with 13 bases of the junction left unmatched. CDR1 and CDR2 from the germline V gene are MGHRA and YSYEKL. CDR3 sequence reads: CASSQEGTGSFLGKLFF. The CDR3 coding sequence is TGCGCCAGCAGCCAAGAGGGGACAGGTTCGTTTTTAGGAAAACTGTTTTTT.

The genes are TRBV5-4 and TRBJ2-7; D is ambiguous. The V gene lost 4 bases and the J gene lost 5 bases, with 13 bases spanning the gap. CDR1 is SGHNT, CDR2 YYREEE, per germline (reference sequence). This CDR3 has 13 amino acids. This chain's CDR3 is CASSPMGEDEQYV. CDR3 coding DNA: TGTGCCAGCAGCCCTATGGGCGAAGACGAGCAGTACGTC.

The chain recombines TRBV10-3 with TRBJ1-1, with 8 bases that match TRBD1. Germline CDR1 is ENHRY and CDR2 is SYGVKD. The CDR3 runs 15 residues. Germline trimming cut 0 bases from V and 11 bases from J; bases unmatched to any gene: 11. The CDR3 DNA reads as TGTGCCATCAGTGAGTCGCTATTGGTACAGGGGGGGGCTTTCTTT. Amino acids: CAISESLLVQGGAFF.

The DNA for the CDR3 is TGTGCCAGCAGTTGGGGCCTATCTAGCGGGGAGCTGTTTTTT. Protein product: CASSWGLSSGELFF. The chain uses TRBV27 and TRBJ2-2, with D maybe TRBD1 (5 bases). This CDR3 region has 14 residues. Deletions cut 4 bases from V and 7 bases from J, with 13 bases between. Germline V gives CDR1 MNHEY, CDR2 SMNVEV (reference sequence).

The J gene is TRBJ1-1, the V gene TRBV7-3; a weak D match, TRBD1 (6 bases). The CDR3 runs 14 residues. V dropped 4 bases and J dropped 1 base, with 10 bases sitting between them. Germline loops: CDR1 SGHTA, CDR2 FQGTGA. The CDR3 sequence is CASSSGHWNTEAFF. DNA of the CDR3: TGTGCCAGCAGCTCGGGACATTGGAACACTGAAGCTTTCTTT.

A single count supports this clone. The chain carries TRBV6-1 and TRBJ1-4; TRBD1 matches 9 bases. V lost 4 bases and J lost 7; bases outside the gene matches: 10. The CDR3 is made up of 16 amino acids. Germline CDR1 is MNHNS and CDR2 is SASEGT. CDR3 coding DNA: TGTGCCAGCAGTGTAAGACCGGGACAGGGCATTGAAAAACTGTTTTTT. Translated, it gives CASSVRPGQGIEKLFF.

Worth noting for this clone: Germline is not matched at one junction end, which may reflect a read error. This chain joins TRBV5-8 and TRBJ1-2, with D possibly TRBD1 on 5 matching bases. Germline-derived CDR1 and CDR2 are SGHTS and YDEGEE. There are 11 residues in the CDR3. DNA for the CDR3: TGTGCCAGCAGCCGGACCAGACCCAGGGCTTTC. Translating gives CASSRTRPRAF.

The genes are TRBV5-6 and TRBJ1-2; perhaps TRBD1 as D (5 bases). The CDR3 has 12 residues. The V end lost 4 bases, the J end lost 5 bases, and 9 bases lay between the germline ends. Germline V gene data show CDR1 as SGHDT and CDR2 as YYEEEE. CDR3 amino acids: CASSPDRYGYTF. In DNA, the CDR3 is TGTGCCAGCAGCCCTGACAGATATGGCTACACCTTC.

The chain employs TRBV5-5 and TRBJ2-7, with 8 bases lining up with TRBD1. Germline lookup yields CDR1 SGHKS and CDR2 YYEKEE (reference sequence). V shed 4 bases and J 6 bases; nucleotides not matched to a gene: 9. This CDR3 is built from 14 residues. The CDR3: CASSLVTGEFEQYV. The CDR3 region has the DNA TGTGCCAGCAGCCTGGTGACAGGGGAATTCGAGCAGTACGTC.

This clone was counted once. The V call is TRBV2, the J call TRBJ1-2, with 12 bases fitting TRBD1. Germline V gives CDR1 SNHLY, CDR2 FYNNEI. Losses at the gene ends were 6 bases for V and 5 bases for J; bases not matched to a gene: 4. This CDR3 contains 14 residues. CDR3 region: CASRGQGARYGYTF. In DNA form, the CDR3 reads TGTGCCAGCAGGGGACAGGGGGCTCGTTATGGCTACACCTTC.

V is TRBV5-6 and J is TRBJ2-1; D is uncertain. The length of the CDR3 is 14 residues. V was shortened by 6 bases and J by 0 bases, with 10 bases between the two germline ends. Germline V gives CDR1 SGHDT, CDR2 YYEEEE. The CDR3: CASIAAVSYNEQFF. The CDR3 DNA is TGTGCCAGCATTGCGGCCGTCTCCTACAATGAGCAGTTCTTC.

The chain is built from TRBV30 and TRBJ2-5; 12 bases line up with TRBD2. The CDR3 consists of 15 residues. Looked up from germline, CDR1 is GTSNPN and CDR2 is SVGIG (reference sequence). The V and J ends lost 2 bases and 7 bases, in that order; junction bases with no gene match: 8. The CDR3 region has the DNA TGTGCCTGGAGTAGGAGAACTAGCGGGGGGATGACCCAGTACTTC. This codes for CAWSRRTSGGMTQYF.

J is TRBJ1-5 and V is TRBV19; D is undetermined. Trimming left V 3 bases short and J 7 bases short, with 7 bases between. This CDR3 region has 12 residues. The germline V gene encodes CDR1 LNHDA and CDR2 SQIVND (reference sequence). For the CDR3, the DNA is TGTGCCAGTAGTATTTTAGAGCAGCCCCAGCATTTT. Encoded protein: CASSILEQPQHF.

This chain joins TRBV11-3 and TRBJ1-2, with D possibly TRBD1 on 5 matching bases. V shed 5 bases and J shed 6 bases, with 16 bases lying between them. Germline CDR1 SGHNT, CDR2 YENEEA. The CDR3 has 14 residues. The CDR3, as DNA: TGTGCCAGCAGCCCCAGGGCCTGGGGGGATGGCTACACCTTC. This gives the protein CASSPRAWGDGYTF.

The V and J genes are TRBV10-3 and TRBJ1-2; 8 bases fit TRBD1. Germline-derived CDR1 and CDR2 are ENHRY and SYGVKD. The ends lost 6 bases at V and 4 bases at J; junction bases unmatched: 4. The CDR3 consists of 13 residues. CDR3 in amino acids: CAIRGDRGYGYTF. The CDR3 DNA reads as TGTGCCATCAGGGGCGACAGGGGCTATGGCTACACCTTC.

The CDR3 is CASSRASSSSYNEQFF. CDR3 sequence (DNA): TGTGCCAGTAGTAGGGCCAGTTCCAGCTCCTACAATGAGCAGTTCTTC. The V gene is TRBV19, the J gene TRBJ2-1; D remains ambiguous. Germline V gene data show CDR1 as LNHDA and CDR2 as SQIVND (reference sequence). The CDR3 spans 16 residues. Trimming cost V 4 bases and J 0 bases, with 13 bases left between them.

This clone was seen once. The CDR3 reads CASSRLRNEKLFF. DNA for the CDR3: TGTGCCAGCAGCCGACTAAGAAATGAAAAACTGTTTTTT. This chain links TRBV7-9 with TRBJ1-4; no firm D call. Looked up from germline, CDR1 is SEHNR and CDR2 is FQNEAQ (reference sequence). Deletions cut 5 bases from V and 5 bases from J, with 9 bases between. The CDR3 is 13 residues long.

This clone was seen only a few times. This chain joins TRBV4-2 and TRBJ2-3; D is unresolved. CDR3 length: 15 residues. Between the trimmed V and J ends, which lost 0 bases and 2 bases, there was a span of 9 bases. The V gene's germline CDR1 is LGHNA and CDR2 YNFKEQ. CDR3 sequence reads: CASSQDRRITDTQYF. As DNA, the CDR3 is TGTGCCAGCAGCCAAGATCGGCGGATCACAGATACGCAGTATTTT.